These 31 T cell receptor beta chains were all obtained from the same sample, sequenced in a study of shared clonotypes between healthy human individuals. Produced via immunoSEQ multiplex PCR; TCRdb's table is partial and in-frame only. The sample includes some 2,100,000 clones, almost 96% of them seen just once. Sequencing was performed on naive CD4+ T cells sorted from blood. The subset here: CD45RA+ positively selected. Source of these receptors: a man aged 18 to 29 in good health.

This clone was seen a few times. J is TRBJ1-2 and V is TRBV10-2, with D possibly TRBD1 on 5 matching bases. The germline V gene encodes CDR1 WSHSY and CDR2 SAAADI. CDR3 size: 11 residues. Trimming took off 9 bases at V and 8 bases at J, with 13 bases between the two ends. In DNA, the CDR3 is TGCGCCAGTAGGAGCAGGGAGGGCTACACCTTC. It encodes CASRSREGYTF.

This sequence joins TRBV2 and TRBJ2-7; no clear D gene. The CDR3 is 12 amino acids. Germline V lookup: CDR1 SNHLY, CDR2 FYNNEI. Trimming took 8 bases from V and 1 from J, leaving 9 bases between them. The CDR3 nucleotides are TGTGCCAGCCTGGACGATTCCTACGAGCAGTACTTC. This sequence encodes CASLDDSYEQYF.

The V gene is TRBV6-5, the J gene TRBJ2-7; unclear D gene. Between the trimmed V and J ends, which lost 0 bases and 0 bases, there was a span of 9 bases. The germline CDR1 and CDR2 sequences are MNHEY and SVGAGI. This CDR3 comprises 15 residues. The CDR3 region is CASSYSRDISYEQYF. The CDR3 coding sequence is TGTGCCAGCAGTTACTCTCGAGACATCTCCTACGAGCAGTACTTC.

The chain joins TRBV7-2 to TRBJ2-1; D is ambiguous. Germline-derived CDR1 and CDR2 are SGHTA and FQGNSA. This CDR3 is built from 15 residues. V was pared by 4 bases and J by 1 base, with 11 bases between. In DNA, the CDR3 is TGTGCCAGCAGCTCAGTTGGATGGTCCTACAATGAGCAGTTCTTC. Translating gives CASSSVGWSYNEQFF.

V is TRBV5-1 and J is TRBJ2-1; 11 bases are a match to TRBD2. The ends lost 4 bases at V and 7 bases at J; junction bases unmatched: 7. Germline V gene lookup returns CDR1 SGHRS and CDR2 YFSETQ. The CDR3 is made up of 15 amino acids. The CDR3 DNA reads TGCGCCAGCAGCGCTGGGACTAGCGGAGGGAATGAGCAGTTCTTC. Its protein is CASSAGTSGGNEQFF.

V gene TRBV28 combines with J gene TRBJ1-1, with D possibly TRBD1 on 5 matching bases. Germline V gene sequence: CDR1 MDHEN, CDR2 SYDVKM. This CDR3 is 12 amino acids long. The V and J ends lost 8 bases and 5 bases respectively, with 12 bases between them. The CDR3, as DNA: TGTGCCAGCGGACAACTGCGGACTGAAGCTTTCTTT. Amino acid sequence: CASGQLRTEAFF.

The gene calls are TRBV5-4 and TRBJ1-6; 8 bases fit TRBD1. V shed 4 bases, J shed 6 bases, and the junction held 6 bases outside the gene matches. Germline-derived CDR1 and CDR2 are SGHNT and YYREEE (reference sequence). The CDR3 is 15 residues long. DNA for the CDR3: TGTGCCAGCAGCAGCCGGGACAGGCTTAATTCACCCCTCCACTTT. Protein: CASSSRDRLNSPLHF.

V usage is TRBV27 and J usage is TRBJ1-4; 9 nucleotides line up with TRBD1. This CDR3 contains 16 residues. After removal of 2 bases from V and 1 base from J, the junction contained 2 bases not matched to a gene. The germline CDR1 and CDR2 sequences are MNHEY and SMNVEV (reference sequence). The CDR3 DNA reads TGTGCCAGCAGTTTAACAGGGGGCTTAACTAATGAAAAACTGTTTTTT. Protein: CASSLTGGLTNEKLFF.

This chain connects TRBV4-2 to TRBJ1-2; D is undetermined. The germline V and J ends were trimmed by 2 bases and 10 bases, with 14 bases remaining between them. This CDR3 comprises 13 residues. Per germline, CDR1 LGHNA and CDR2 YNFKEQ. CDR3 DNA: TGTGCCAGCAGCCAAACCTACAGCGGGTCCTACACCTTC. Translation gives CASSQTYSGSYTF.

The chain is built from TRBV5-1 and TRBJ2-7; D possibly corresponds to TRBD1 (6 bases). Germline V lookup: CDR1 SGHRS, CDR2 YFSETQ. V shed 4 bases and J shed 6 bases, with 20 bases lying between them. The CDR3 contains 15 residues. CDR3 protein: CASSPDTGNVFEQYF. The CDR3 DNA follows: TGCGCCAGCAGCCCCGATACAGGGAATGTCTTCGAGCAGTACTTC.

The gene calls are TRBV6-6 and TRBJ1-6; D remains unclear. V was trimmed by 6 bases and J by 5 bases, leaving 11 bases between them. The CDR3 is made up of 14 amino acids. CDR1 MNHNY and CDR2 SVGAGI come from the germline V gene (reference sequence). This chain's CDR3 is CASSPARDNSPLHF. CDR3 DNA: TGTGCCAGCAGCCCCGCGCGGGATAATTCACCCCTCCACTTT.

The chain combines TRBV5-1 with TRBJ2-5; 8 nucleotides agree with TRBD2. CDR1 is SGHRS, CDR2 YFSETQ, per germline. The CDR3 extends over 16 amino acids. Trimming took 2 bases from V and 2 from J; bases not matched to a gene: 8. The DNA for the CDR3 is TGCGCCAGCAGCTTATTCCAGCGGGGGATTCAAGAGACCCAGTACTTC. This encodes CASSLFQRGIQETQYF.

The chain recombines TRBV13 with TRBJ2-6; no clear D. The germline CDR1 and CDR2 sequences are PRHDT and FYEKMQ (reference sequence). The CDR3 consists of 16 residues. V lost 5 bases, J lost 0 bases, and 11 bases lay in between. The CDR3 region is CASSPPPFSGANVLTF. The CDR3 region has the DNA TGTGCCAGCAGCCCTCCGCCCTTCTCTGGGGCCAACGTCCTGACTTTC.

This chain joins TRBV6-6 and TRBJ1-1, with TRBD1 matching 7 bases. CDR3 size: 15 residues. J gave up 1 base and V 5 bases, and 7 bases lay outside the gene matches. Germline V gene data show CDR1 as MNHNY and CDR2 as SVGAGI (reference sequence). CDR3 DNA sequence: TGTGCCAGCAGTCCACAGGGGCTTTCGAACACTGAAGCTTTCTTT. Residues: CASSPQGLSNTEAFF.

A note on this clone: This specimen includes other DNA sequences encoding the same CDR3. The chain links TRBV30 to TRBJ1-5, with a possible D match to TRBD1 (6 bases). Germline V gives CDR1 GTSNPN, CDR2 SVGIG (reference sequence). Trimming removed 2 bases at V and 1 base at J, with 9 bases between. CDR3 length equals 14 residues. The CDR3 is CAWSPGHSNQPQHF. In DNA, the CDR3 is TGTGCCTGGAGTCCGGGACACAGCAATCAGCCCCAGCATTTT.

Concerning this clone itself: Distinct nucleotide sequences in the sample also encode this CDR3. The V gene is TRBV7-9, the J gene TRBJ1-6; the D is unclear. V was trimmed by 1 base and J by 12 bases, leaving 10 bases between them. The CDR3 has 13 residues. CDR1 and CDR2 (germline): SEHNR, FQNEAQ (reference sequence). The CDR3 coding sequence is TGTGCCAGCAGCTTAGATTCGCCCTTACCCCTCCACTTT. Amino acid sequence: CASSLDSPLPLHF.

In its sample, this clone was seen once. The V call is TRBV2, the J call TRBJ1-1; D might be TRBD1 (6 bases). V dropped 6 bases and J dropped 4 bases, with 15 bases sitting between them. The CDR3 is 14 residues long. From germline, CDR1 is SNHLY and CDR2 FYNNEI. CDR3 sequence: CASSPNREGTEAFF. CDR3 DNA: TGTGCCAGCAGCCCTAACAGGGAAGGCACTGAAGCTTTCTTT.

V and J are TRBV13 and TRBJ2-5; a possible D gene is TRBD1 (6 bases). Germline V gene lookup returns CDR1 PRHDT and CDR2 FYEKMQ (reference sequence). V shed 0 bases and J shed 2 bases, with 10 bases lying between them. The CDR3 sequence is 15 residues long. The CDR3 loop is CASSLGQGRQETQYF. DNA of the CDR3: TGTGCCAGCAGCTTAGGACAGGGCAGACAAGAGACCCAGTACTTC.

The chain couples TRBV25-1 to TRBJ2-2; 8 bases match TRBD1. Germline CDR1 reads MGHDK; CDR2 reads SYGVNS. The CDR3 sequence is 15 residues long. Trimming cost V 6 bases and J 4 bases; bases outside gene matches: 7. The DNA of the CDR3 is TGTGCCAGCAGGTCGACAGGGGTTGGCACCGGGGAGCTGTTTTTT. Its translation is CASRSTGVGTGELFF.

The V call is TRBV28, the J call TRBJ2-4, with TRBD1 as a possible D gene (6 bases). Germline V gene data show CDR1 as MDHEN and CDR2 as SYDVKM. The CDR3 has 13 amino acids. V was clipped by 6 bases and J by 6 bases, with 12 bases between them. Here the CDR3 DNA reads TGTGCCAGCAGCTCCGGGACAAGAAACATTCAGTACTTC. It encodes CASSSGTRNIQYF.

V is TRBV4-1 and J is TRBJ2-1; D call uncertain. CDR1 is MGHRA, CDR2 YSYEKL, per germline. V was shortened by 0 bases and J by 1 base, with 19 bases between the two germline ends. The CDR3 length is 19 residues. The CDR3 is CASSQDNRWTARSYNEQFF. DNA for the CDR3: TGCGCCAGCAGCCAAGATAATAGATGGACCGCGCGATCCTACAATGAGCAGTTCTTC.

This chain connects TRBV5-1 to TRBJ2-1; either TRBD1 or TRBD2 may supply D (5 bases each). V lost 6 bases and J 3 bases, leaving 16 bases between the germline ends. This CDR3 has 15 residues. Germline CDR1 is SGHRS and CDR2 is YFSETQ. CDR3 residues: CASKTGTANYNEQFF. The CDR3 bases are TGCGCCAGCAAAACCGGGACGGCTAACTACAATGAGCAGTTCTTC.

The chain joins TRBV6-1 to TRBJ1-3, with no clear D. The CDR3 is made up of 16 amino acids. Deletions cut 2 bases from V and 0 bases from J, with 11 bases between. Germline lookup yields CDR1 MNHNS and CDR2 SASEGT. The CDR3 DNA reads as TGTGCCAGCAGTGAACCCGGACTGATCTCTGGAAACACCATATATTTT. It translates to CASSEPGLISGNTIYF.

The chain has TRBV19 and TRBJ1-2; D is uncertain. Germline-derived CDR1 and CDR2 are LNHDA and SQIVND (reference sequence). The CDR3 length is 11 residues. Trimming took 4 bases from V and 7 from J, leaving 7 bases between them. CDR3 region: CASSTSLGYTF. In nucleotides, the CDR3 is TGTGCCAGTAGTACTTCCCTTGGCTACACCTTC.

The chain joins TRBV19 to TRBJ1-2, with 9 bases that match TRBD1. Germline CDR1 and CDR2: LNHDA and SQIVND (reference sequence). There are 17 residues in the CDR3. V gave up 5 bases and J gave up 4 bases; unmatched junction bases: 14. The CDR3 DNA reads as TGTGCCAGTAGTCCGCCTACTGGGACAGGGCTTCTCTATGGCTACACCTTC. Amino acids: CASSPPTGTGLLYGYTF.

This chain uses TRBV5-1 with TRBJ2-2; 8 bases are shared with TRBD1. The germline V gene has CDR1 SGHRS and CDR2 YFSETQ. Trimming cost V 1 base and J 3 bases; bases outside gene matches: 8. This CDR3 has 17 residues. CDR3 protein: CASSLSPGGTDTGELFF. DNA for the CDR3: TGCGCCAGCAGCTTGTCCCCAGGGGGCACGGACACCGGGGAGCTGTTTTTT.

This clone occurred once. V is TRBV6-6 and J is TRBJ2-3; perhaps TRBD1 as D (5 bases). The CDR3 has 14 residues. Trimming took 2 bases from V and 1 from J, leaving 7 bases between them. Per germline, CDR1 MNHNY and CDR2 SVGAGI (reference sequence). The CDR3 region is CASSYKQGTDTQYF. DNA of the CDR3: TGTGCCAGCAGTTACAAACAGGGCACAGATACGCAGTATTTT.

The V and J genes are TRBV6-5 and TRBJ2-5, with 10 bases fitting TRBD2. CDR1 is MNHEY and CDR2 is SVGAGI in the germline V gene. Trimming at V came to 5 bases and at J to 5 bases, leaving 5 bases not matched to a gene. The CDR3 loop spans 14 amino acids. CDR3: CASSRAGGGETQYF. The CDR3 bases are TGTGCCAGCAGTCGAGCGGGGGGGGGTGAGACCCAGTACTTC.

The chain has TRBV7-9 and TRBJ2-4, with D possibly being TRBD2 (5 bases). CDR1 SEHNR and CDR2 FQNEAQ come from the germline V gene (reference sequence). The CDR3 is 19 amino acids. Trimming took 5 bases from V and 1 from J, leaving 24 bases between them. CDR3 loop: CASSPRAGRPAVAKNIQYF. The CDR3 region has the DNA TGTGCCAGCAGCCCACGTGCGGGCAGGCCGGCGGTGGCCAAAAACATTCAGTACTTC.

The CDR3 here is CAWSVVNYEQYF. The CDR3 nucleotides read TGTGCCTGGAGTGTCGTCAACTACGAGCAGTACTTC. The chain uses TRBV30 and TRBJ2-7, with no clear D. CDR3 size: 12 residues. The V and J ends lost 0 bases and 3 bases respectively, with 6 bases between them. Germline loops: CDR1 GTSNPN, CDR2 SVGIG (reference sequence).

The V call is TRBV10-1, the J call TRBJ2-7; perhaps TRBD2 as D (6 bases). Germline-derived CDR1 and CDR2 are WNHNN and SYGVQD (reference sequence). V was clipped by 9 bases and J by 4 bases, with 25 bases between them. This CDR3 has 16 amino acids. In DNA form, the CDR3 reads TGCGCCAGAGGGAGGACGTTGATAGAGGGTTTTTACGAGCAGTACTTC. It encodes CARGRTLIEGFYEQYF.